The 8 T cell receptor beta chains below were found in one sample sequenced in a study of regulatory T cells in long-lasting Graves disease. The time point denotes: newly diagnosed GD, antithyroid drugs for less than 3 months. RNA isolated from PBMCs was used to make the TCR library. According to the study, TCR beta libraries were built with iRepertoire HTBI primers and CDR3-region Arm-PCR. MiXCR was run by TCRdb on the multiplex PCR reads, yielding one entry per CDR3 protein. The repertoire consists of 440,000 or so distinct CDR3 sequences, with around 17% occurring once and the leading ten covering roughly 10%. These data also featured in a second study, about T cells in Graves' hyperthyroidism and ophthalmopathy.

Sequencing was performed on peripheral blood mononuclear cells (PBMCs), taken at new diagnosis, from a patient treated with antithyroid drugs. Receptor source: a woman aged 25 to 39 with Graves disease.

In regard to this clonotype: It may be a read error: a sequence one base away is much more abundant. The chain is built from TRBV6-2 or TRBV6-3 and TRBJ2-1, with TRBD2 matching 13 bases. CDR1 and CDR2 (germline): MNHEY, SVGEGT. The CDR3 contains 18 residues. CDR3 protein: CTSSYSPPTSGRANEQFF. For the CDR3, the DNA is TGTACCAGCAGTTACTCCCCCCCCACTAGCGGGAGGGCCAATGAGCAGTTCTTC.

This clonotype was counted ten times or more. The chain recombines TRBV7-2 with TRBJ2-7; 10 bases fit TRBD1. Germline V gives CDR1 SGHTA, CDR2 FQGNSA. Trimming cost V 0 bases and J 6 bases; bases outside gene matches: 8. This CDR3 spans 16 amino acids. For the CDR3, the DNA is TGTGCCAGCAGCTTAGCGGACGGGACAGGGGATTTCGAGCAGTACTTC. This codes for CASSLADGTGDFEQYF.

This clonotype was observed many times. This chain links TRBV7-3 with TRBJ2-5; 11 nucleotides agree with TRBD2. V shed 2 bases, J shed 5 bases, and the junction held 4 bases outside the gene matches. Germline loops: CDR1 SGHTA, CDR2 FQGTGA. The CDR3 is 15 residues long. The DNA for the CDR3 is TGTGCCAGCAGCTTACTAGCGGGAGGCGGGGAGACCCAGTACTTC. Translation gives CASSLLAGGGETQYF.

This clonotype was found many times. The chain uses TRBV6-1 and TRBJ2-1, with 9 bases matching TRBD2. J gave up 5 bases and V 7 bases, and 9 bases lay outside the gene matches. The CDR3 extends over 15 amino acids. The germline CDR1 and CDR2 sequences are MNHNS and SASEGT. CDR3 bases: TGTGCCAGCACCTTAGGGGCTAGCGGGAACAATGAGCAGTTCTTC. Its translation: CASTLGASGNNEQFF.

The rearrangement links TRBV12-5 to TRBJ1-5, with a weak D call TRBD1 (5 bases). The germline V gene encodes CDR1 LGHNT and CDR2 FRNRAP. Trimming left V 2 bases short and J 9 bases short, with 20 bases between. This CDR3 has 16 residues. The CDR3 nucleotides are TGTGCTAGTGGTTTGCCGGGACGGACGATTTATCGGCCCCAGCATTTT. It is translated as CASGLPGRTIYRPQHF. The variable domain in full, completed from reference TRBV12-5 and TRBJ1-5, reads DARVTQTPRHKVTEMGQEVTMRCQPILGHNTVFWYRQTMMQGLELLAYFRNRAPLDDSGMPKDRFSAEMPDATLATLKIQPSEPRDSAVYFCASGLPGRTIYRPQHFGDGTRLSIL.

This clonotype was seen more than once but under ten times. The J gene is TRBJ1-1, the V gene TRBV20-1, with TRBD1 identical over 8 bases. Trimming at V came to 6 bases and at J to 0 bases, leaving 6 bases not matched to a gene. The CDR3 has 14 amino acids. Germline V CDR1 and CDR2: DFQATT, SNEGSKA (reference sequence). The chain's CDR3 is CSAHRTGLNTEAFF. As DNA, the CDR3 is TGCAGTGCACACCGGACAGGGTTGAACACTGAAGCTTTCTTT.

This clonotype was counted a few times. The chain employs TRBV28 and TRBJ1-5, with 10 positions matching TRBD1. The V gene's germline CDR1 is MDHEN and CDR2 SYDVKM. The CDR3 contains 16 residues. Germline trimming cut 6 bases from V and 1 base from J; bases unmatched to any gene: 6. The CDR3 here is CASSEDRGLSNQPQHF. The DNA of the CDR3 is TGTGCCAGCAGCGAGGACAGGGGGTTGAGCAATCAGCCCCAGCATTTT.

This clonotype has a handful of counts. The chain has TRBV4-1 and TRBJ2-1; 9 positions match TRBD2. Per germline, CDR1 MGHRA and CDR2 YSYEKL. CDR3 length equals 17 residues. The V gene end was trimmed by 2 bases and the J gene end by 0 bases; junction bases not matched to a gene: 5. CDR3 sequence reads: CASSQKLSGSSYNEQFF. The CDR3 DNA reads TGCGCCAGCAGCCAAAAACTTAGCGGGAGCTCCTACAATGAGCAGTTCTTC.